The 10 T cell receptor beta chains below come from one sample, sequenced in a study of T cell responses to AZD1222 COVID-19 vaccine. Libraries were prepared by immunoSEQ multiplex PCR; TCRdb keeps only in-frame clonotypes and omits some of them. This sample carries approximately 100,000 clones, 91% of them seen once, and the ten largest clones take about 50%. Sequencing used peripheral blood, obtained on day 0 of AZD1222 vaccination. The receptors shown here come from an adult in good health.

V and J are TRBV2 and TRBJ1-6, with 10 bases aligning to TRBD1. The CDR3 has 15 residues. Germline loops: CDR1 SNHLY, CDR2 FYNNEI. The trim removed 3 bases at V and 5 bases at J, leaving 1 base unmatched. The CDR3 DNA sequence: TGTGCCAGCAGTGATGGACAGGGGGATAATTCACCCCTCCACTTT. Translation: CASSDGQGDNSPLHF.

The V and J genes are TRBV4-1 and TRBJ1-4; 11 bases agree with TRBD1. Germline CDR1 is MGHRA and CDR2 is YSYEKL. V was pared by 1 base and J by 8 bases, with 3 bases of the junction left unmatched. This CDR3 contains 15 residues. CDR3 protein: CASSQGTGGWEKLFF. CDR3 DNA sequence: TGCGCCAGCAGCCAAGGGACAGGGGGCTGGGAAAAACTGTTTTTT.

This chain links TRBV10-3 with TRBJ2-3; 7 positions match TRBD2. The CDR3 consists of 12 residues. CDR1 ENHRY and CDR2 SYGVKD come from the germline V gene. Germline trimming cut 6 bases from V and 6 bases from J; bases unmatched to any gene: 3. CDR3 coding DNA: TGTGCCATCAGCGGGCGGGAGGATACGCAGTATTTT. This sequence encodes CAISGREDTQYF.

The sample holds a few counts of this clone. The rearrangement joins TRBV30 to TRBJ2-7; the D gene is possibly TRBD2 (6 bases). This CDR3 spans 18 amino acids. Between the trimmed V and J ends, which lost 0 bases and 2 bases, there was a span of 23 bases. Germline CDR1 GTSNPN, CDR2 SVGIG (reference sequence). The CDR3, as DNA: TGTGCCTGGAGTGTACCCCCCCCAACGGGACTGATTACCTACGAGCAGTACTTC. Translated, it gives CAWSVPPPTGLITYEQYF.

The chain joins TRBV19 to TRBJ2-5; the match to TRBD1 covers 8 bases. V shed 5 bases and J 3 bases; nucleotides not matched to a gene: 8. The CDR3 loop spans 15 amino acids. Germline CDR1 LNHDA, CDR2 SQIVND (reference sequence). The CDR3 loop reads CASSPQRTGKETQYF. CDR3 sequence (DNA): TGTGCCAGTAGTCCCCAGAGGACAGGGAAAGAGACCCAGTACTTC.

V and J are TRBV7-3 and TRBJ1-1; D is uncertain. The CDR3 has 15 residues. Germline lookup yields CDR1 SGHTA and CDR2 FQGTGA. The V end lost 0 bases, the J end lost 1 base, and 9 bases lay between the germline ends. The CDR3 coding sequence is TGTGCCAGCAGCTTAACCGGCAGTCAGAACACTGAAGCTTTCTTT. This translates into CASSLTGSQNTEAFF.

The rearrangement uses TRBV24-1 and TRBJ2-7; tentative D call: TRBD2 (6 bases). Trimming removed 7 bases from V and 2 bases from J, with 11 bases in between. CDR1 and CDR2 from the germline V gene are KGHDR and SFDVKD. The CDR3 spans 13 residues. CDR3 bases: TGTGCCACCAGCCCCTCGGGAGCCTACGAGCAGTACTTC. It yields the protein CATSPSGAYEQYF.

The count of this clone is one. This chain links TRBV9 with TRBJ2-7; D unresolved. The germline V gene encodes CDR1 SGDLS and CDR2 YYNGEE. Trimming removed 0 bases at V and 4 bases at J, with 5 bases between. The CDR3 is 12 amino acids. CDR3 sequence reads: CASSVVLYEQYF. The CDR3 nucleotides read TGTGCCAGCAGCGTAGTCCTATACGAGCAGTACTTC. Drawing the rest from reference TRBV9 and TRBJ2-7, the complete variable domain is DSGVTQTPKHLITATGQRVTLRCSPRSGDLSVYWYQQSLDQGLQFLIQYYNGEERAKGNILERFSAQQFPDLHSELNLSSLELGDSALYFCASSVVLYEQYFGPGTRLTVT.

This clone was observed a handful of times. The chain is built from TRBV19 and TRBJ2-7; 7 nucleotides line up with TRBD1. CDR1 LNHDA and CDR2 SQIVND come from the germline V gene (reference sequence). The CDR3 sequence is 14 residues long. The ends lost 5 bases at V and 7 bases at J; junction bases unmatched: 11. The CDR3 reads CASSPRTGKREQYF. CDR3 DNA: TGTGCCAGTAGTCCCAGGACAGGAAAGAGGGAGCAGTACTTC.

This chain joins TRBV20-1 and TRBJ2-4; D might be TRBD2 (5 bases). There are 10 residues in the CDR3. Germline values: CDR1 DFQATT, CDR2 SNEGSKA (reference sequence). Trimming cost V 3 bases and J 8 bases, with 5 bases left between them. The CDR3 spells CSARRDIQYF. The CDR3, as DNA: TGCAGTGCTAGGAGGGACATTCAGTACTTC.